The 26 T cell receptor beta chains given below trace back to one sample, sequenced in a study of blood T cell repertoires in COVID-19. Measured with immunoSEQ multiplex PCR; TCRdb has only the in-frame clones, and not every one. The sample shows 200,000 to 300,000 clones, about 87% of them seen only once. What was sequenced was PBMCs or T cells enriched from blood (not recorded which). These receptors were taken from a woman between 40 and 55 years old with acute COVID-19.

J is TRBJ2-5 and V is TRBV27; possibly TRBD1 for D (6 bases). The V gene lost 4 bases and the J gene lost 5 bases, with 17 bases spanning the gap. The CDR3 sequence is 15 residues long. Germline CDR1 MNHEY, CDR2 SMNVEV (reference sequence). CDR3 sequence: CASSSGTTEWETQYF. The CDR3 bases are TGTGCCAGCAGTTCCGGGACAACCGAGTGGGAGACCCAGTACTTC.

V is TRBV13 and J is TRBJ2-7; TRBD2 might be the D (6 bases). Germline CDR1 PRHDT, CDR2 FYEKMQ (reference sequence). V lost 8 bases and J lost 0, with 20 bases in between. The CDR3 runs 16 residues. This CDR3 is CASGPGRGRSSYEQYF. Here the CDR3 DNA reads TGTGCCAGCGGCCCCGGAAGAGGGAGGAGCTCCTACGAGCAGTACTTC.

In the case of this clone: This sample also contains other DNA sequences that code for the same CDR3. The rearrangement links TRBV2 to TRBJ1-5, with 7 bases matching TRBD1. This CDR3 comprises 13 residues. CDR1 is SNHLY and CDR2 is FYNNEI in the germline V gene. Trimming cost V 6 bases and J 5 bases; bases outside gene matches: 4. CDR3 residues: CASSFDRDQPQHF. CDR3 sequence (DNA): TGTGCCAGCAGCTTCGACAGGGATCAGCCCCAGCATTTT.

The chain carries TRBV6-2 or TRBV6-3 and TRBJ1-2; D might be TRBD1 (5 bases). Trimming removed 0 bases at V and 6 bases at J, with 14 bases between. This CDR3 comprises 15 residues. Per germline, CDR1 MNHEY and CDR2 SVGEGT. CDR3 nucleotide sequence: TGTGCCAGCAGTTACTCGGCCCAGGGAATAGATGGCTACACCTTC. Translated: CASSYSAQGIDGYTF.

In this sample, this clone turned up once. This sequence joins TRBV19 and TRBJ2-7, with 9 bases aligning to TRBD1. In germline, CDR1 is LNHDA, CDR2 SQIVND (reference sequence). This CDR3 is built from 17 residues. With V trimmed by 5 bases and J by 6 bases, 17 bases remained unmatched. CDR3 DNA sequence: TGTGCCAGTAGTGACTCTCCTGGGACAGGGCCGGAGTCCGAGCAGTACTTC. This codes for CASSDSPGTGPESEQYF. Together with reference TRBV19 and TRBJ2-7, the CDR3 gives the full variable domain: DGGITQSPKYLFRKEGQNVTLSCEQNLNHDAMYWYRQDPGQGLRLIYYSQIVNDFQKGDIAEGYSVSREKKESFPLTVTSAQKNPTAFYLCASSDSPGTGPESEQYFGPGTRLTVT.

This chain connects TRBV19 to TRBJ2-3, with TRBD2 identical over 8 bases. Germline lookup yields CDR1 LNHDA and CDR2 SQIVND (reference sequence). The V gene end was trimmed by 0 bases and the J gene end by 6 bases; junction bases not matched to a gene: 8. The CDR3 has 16 residues. DNA for the CDR3: TGTGCCAGTAGTATAGACGGGACTAGTCTTACGGATACGCAGTATTTT. It encodes CASSIDGTSLTDTQYF.

The J gene is TRBJ2-5, the V gene TRBV10-1; D perhaps matches TRBD1 (6 bases). This CDR3 has 16 residues. Trimming removed 3 bases at V and 3 bases at J, with 17 bases between. The V gene's germline CDR1 is WNHNN and CDR2 SYGVQD (reference sequence). CDR3 residues: CASSEVTGQREETQYF. The CDR3 nucleotides read TGCGCCAGCAGTGAAGTTACGGGACAAAGGGAAGAGACCCAGTACTTC.

The chain joins TRBV5-1 to TRBJ2-1; tentatively, D is TRBD1 (5 bases). The CDR3 consists of 16 residues. Germline-derived CDR1 and CDR2 are SGHRS and YFSETQ. Between the trimmed V and J ends, which lost 2 bases and 6 bases, there was a span of 18 bases. The chain's CDR3 is CASSFILRARGNEQFF. The CDR3 DNA reads TGCGCCAGCAGCTTCATTTTAAGGGCAAGGGGCAATGAGCAGTTCTTC. Based on the CDR3 plus reference TRBV5-1 and TRBJ2-1, the full variable domain is KAGVTQTPRYLIKTRGQQVTLSCSPISGHRSVSWYQQTPGQGLQFLFEYFSETQRNKGNFPGRFSGRQFSNSRSEMNVSTLELGDSALYLCASSFILRARGNEQFFGPGTRLTVL.

The V call is TRBV7-9, the J call TRBJ1-2; possibly TRBD1 for D (5 bases). Trimming took 2 bases from V and 1 from J, leaving 11 bases between them. The CDR3 length is 15 residues. Germline V gives CDR1 SEHNR, CDR2 FQNEAQ (reference sequence). DNA of the CDR3: TGTGCCAGCAGCTTATTGACAGTTGTTAACTATGGCTACACCTTC. This gives the protein CASSLLTVVNYGYTF.

This clone has only one observation. The genes are TRBV7-9 and TRBJ2-7; 10 bases match TRBD1. CDR3 length: 15 residues. Germline CDR1 is SEHNR and CDR2 is FQNEAQ (reference sequence). V trimming: 1 base; J trimming: 1 base; junction bases outside the gene matches: 1. CDR3 loop: CASSLGTGGSYEQYF. The CDR3 coding sequence is TGTGCCAGCAGCTTAGGGACAGGGGGGTCCTACGAGCAGTACTTC.

This chain links TRBV15 with TRBJ1-5, with 7 bases matching TRBD1. In germline, CDR1 is LNHNV, CDR2 YYDKDF (reference sequence). The ends lost 5 bases at V and 6 bases at J; junction bases unmatched: 10. This CDR3 is built from 15 residues. The CDR3 coding sequence is TGTGCCACCAGCTGGAGACAGGGCGCGGGTCAGCCCCAGCATTTT. This codes for CATSWRQGAGQPQHF.

This clone was counted once. This chain joins TRBV14 and TRBJ1-6; D perhaps matches TRBD1 (5 bases). Trimming pared 1 base from V and 2 bases from J, leaving 6 bases between. The V gene's germline CDR1 is SGHDN and CDR2 FVKESK. CDR3 length equals 15 residues. The CDR3 DNA reads as TGTGCCAGCAGCCAAGGGACACCCTATAATTCACCCCTCCACTTT. As protein: CASSQGTPYNSPLHF.

V and J are TRBV30 and TRBJ2-7; D may be TRBD2 (6 bases). This CDR3 is built from 11 residues. Trimming took 0 bases from V and 7 from J, leaving 7 bases between them. Per germline, CDR1 GTSNPN and CDR2 SVGIG (reference sequence). As DNA, the CDR3 is TGTGCCTGGAGTGTACGGGGGGAGCAGTACTTC. Its translation: CAWSVRGEQYF.

CDR3 nucleotides: TGTGCCAGCAGGGCGACAGGAATGAACACTGAAGCTTTCTTT. It is translated as CASRATGMNTEAFF. This rearrangement joins TRBV6-5 to TRBJ1-1, with D possibly being TRBD1 (6 bases). This CDR3 has 14 amino acids. The germline V gene encodes CDR1 MNHEY and CDR2 SVGAGI. Trimming removed 6 bases at V and 0 bases at J, with 11 bases between.

The chain is built from TRBV7-9 and TRBJ1-6; 9 bases are shared with TRBD1. This CDR3 spans 17 amino acids. Germline V gene lookup returns CDR1 SEHNR and CDR2 FQNEAQ (reference sequence). V lost 5 bases, J lost 7 bases, and 12 bases stayed unmatched. CDR3: CASSLTGGSLDNSPLHF. In DNA, the CDR3 is TGTGCCAGCAGCCTAACAGGGGGCTCCCTGGACAATTCACCCCTCCACTTT.

This chain joins TRBV3-1 (or the pseudogene TRBV3-2) and TRBJ2-5; 8 bases align to TRBD1. From germline, CDR1 is LGHDT and CDR2 YNNKEL (reference sequence). The CDR3 extends over 15 amino acids. V shed 2 bases and J 2 bases; nucleotides not matched to a gene: 4. CDR3 region: CASSQPHRGQETQYF. The CDR3, as DNA: TGTGCCAGCAGCCAACCTCACAGGGGGCAAGAGACCCAGTACTTC.

This rearrangement joins TRBV2 to TRBJ2-1; D may be TRBD2 (7 bases). V was trimmed by 8 bases and J by 0 bases, leaving 11 bases between them. Per germline, CDR1 SNHLY and CDR2 FYNNEI. The CDR3 is 14 amino acids. CDR3 sequence reads: CASGRGASYNEQFF. CDR3 coding DNA: TGTGCCAGCGGGAGGGGGGCCTCCTACAATGAGCAGTTCTTC.

The rearrangement uses TRBV5-5 and TRBJ1-1; D is possibly TRBD1 (5 bases). The CDR3 runs 12 residues. CDR1 is SGHKS, CDR2 YYEKEE, per germline (reference sequence). Trimming left V 7 bases short and J 0 bases short, with 7 bases between. CDR3 residues: CASQGMNTEAFF. The CDR3 DNA reads as TGTGCCAGCCAGGGTATGAACACTGAAGCTTTCTTT. The entire variable domain, with the rest obtained from reference TRBV5-5 and TRBJ1-1, is as follows: DAGVTQSPTHLIKTRGQQVTLRCSPISGHKSVSWYQQVLGQGPQFIFQYYEKEERGRGNFPDRFSARQFPNYSSELNVNALLLGDSALYLCASQGMNTEAFFGQGTRLTVV.

The chain carries TRBV7-2 and TRBJ1-2, with D tentatively TRBD1 (6 bases). V was pared by 1 base and J by 8 bases, with 14 bases between. The germline V gene encodes CDR1 SGHTA and CDR2 FQGNSA. This CDR3 has 14 amino acids. The CDR3 DNA follows: TGTGCCAGCAGCTTAGAGACAGGCCTCTTAGGCTACACCTTC. Translation gives CASSLETGLLGYTF.

The chain employs TRBV11-2 and TRBJ2-3; 12 bases map to TRBD2. This CDR3 contains 17 residues. Trimming at V came to 0 bases and at J to 6 bases, leaving 7 bases not matched to a gene. Germline assignment: CDR1 SGHAT and CDR2 FQNNGV. Here the CDR3 DNA reads TGTGCCAGCAGCTTAGAGGCTAGCGGGAGGGCCGATGATACGCAGTATTTT. As protein: CASSLEASGRADDTQYF.

J is TRBJ2-1 and V is TRBV5-1, with no clear D. This CDR3 is 16 amino acids long. V gave up 0 bases and J gave up 0 bases, with 10 bases separating them. From germline, CDR1 is SGHRS and CDR2 YFSETQ. CDR3 sequence: CASSLAPTSSYNEQFF. Written as DNA, the CDR3 is TGCGCCAGCAGCTTGGCCCCAACGAGCTCCTACAATGAGCAGTTCTTC. Supplemented by reference TRBV5-1 and TRBJ2-1, the full variable domain reads KAGVTQTPRYLIKTRGQQVTLSCSPISGHRSVSWYQQTPGQGLQFLFEYFSETQRNKGNFPGRFSGRQFSNSRSEMNVSTLELGDSALYLCASSLAPTSSYNEQFFGPGTRLTVL.

The chain uses TRBV7-8 and TRBJ1-5; D not resolved. This CDR3 is built from 15 residues. Germline CDR1 SGHVS, CDR2 FQNEAQ. With 5 bases removed from V and 1 base from J, the gap between germline ends came to 12 bases. Here the CDR3 reads CASSQTPGSNQPQHF. CDR3 DNA sequence: TGTGCCAGCAGCCAAACGCCGGGAAGCAATCAGCCCCAGCATTTT.

The rearrangement uses TRBV29-1 and TRBJ2-3, with 11 bases identical to TRBD2. V shed 4 bases, J shed 8 bases, and the junction held 8 bases outside the gene matches. The germline V gene encodes CDR1 SQVTM and CDR2 ANQGSEA. CDR3 size: 14 residues. The CDR3 nucleotides are TGCAGCGTTGGGTTGACTAGCGGGAAGGGTACGCAGTATTTT. Translated: CSVGLTSGKGTQYF.

The V call is TRBV10-2, the J call TRBJ1-1; no reliable D call. This CDR3 region has 13 residues. Germline lookup yields CDR1 WSHSY and CDR2 SAAADI. The V and J ends lost 6 bases and 0 bases respectively, with 8 bases between them. The CDR3 DNA sequence: TGCGCCAGCAGAGAAACTATGAACACTGAAGCTTTCTTT. It translates to CASRETMNTEAFF.

The chain links TRBV5-4 to TRBJ1-1, with TRBD1 matching over 8 bases. J lost 1 base, V lost 4 bases, and 9 bases had no gene match. This CDR3 contains 16 residues. CDR1 and CDR2 from the germline V gene are SGHNT and YYREEE (reference sequence). This CDR3 is CASSPSPGQENTEAFF. The CDR3 DNA sequence: TGTGCCAGCAGCCCCTCACCGGGACAGGAGAACACTGAAGCTTTCTTT.

The chain links TRBV10-3 to TRBJ2-7, with TRBD2 matching 8 bases. This CDR3 has 13 residues. The trim removed 6 bases at V and 3 bases at J, leaving 4 bases unmatched. Germline assignment: CDR1 ENHRY and CDR2 SYGVKD. The CDR3 is CAISPGLDYEQYF. The CDR3 DNA reads TGTGCCATCAGCCCGGGACTAGACTACGAGCAGTACTTC.